The next 22 T cell receptor beta chains were all read from a single sample in a study of OX40 agonist ivuxolimab in advanced cancers. Library creation used the immunoSEQ multiplex PCR assay. This is the immuneACCESS table as TCRdb keeps it, with only in-frame sequences that have V and J called. A part of the clones is gone; compared with another copy, unresolved V genes explain less than half, and the rest is unexplained. The sample data list tens of thousands of clones, and about 70% of these were observed just once. Of the sample, 15% to 25% falls within the top ten clones. The sequencing here drew on CD4+ or CD8+ T cells sorted from blood, taken in a trial of the OX40 agonist ivuxolimab. The receptors were sampled from an adult with an advanced solid tumor such as melanoma, head and neck, liver or kidney cancer.

This clone came up a few times. The CDR3 coding sequence is TGTGCCAGTCGGGCCAGGGAGAATTCACCCCTCCACTTT. Its translation is CASRARENSPLHF. The chain uses TRBV19 and TRBJ1-6; D perhaps matches TRBD1 (5 bases). The CDR3 consists of 13 residues. Trimming shortened V by 8 bases and J by 7 bases, and 12 bases separated the two germline ends. Per the germline V gene, CDR1 is LNHDA and CDR2 is SQIVND (reference sequence). Combining the CDR3 with reference TRBV19 and TRBJ1-6 gives the whole variable domain DGGITQSPKYLFRKEGQNVTLSCEQNLNHDAMYWYRQDPGQGLRLIYYSQIVNDFQKGDIAEGYSVSREKKESFPLTVTSAQKNPTAFYLCASRARENSPLHFGNGTRLTVT.

This clone was counted a few times. V gene TRBV5-1 combines with J gene TRBJ2-1, with D perhaps matching TRBD2 (6 bases). CDR3 length: 14 amino acids. Trimming took off 4 bases at V and 10 bases at J, with 18 bases between the two ends. Looked up from germline, CDR1 is SGHRS and CDR2 is YFSETQ. The DNA of the CDR3 is TGCGCCAGCAGCGGCCGCGGGGAAGAGGGGGAGCAGTTCTTC. Amino acids: CASSGRGEEGEQFF. The whole variable domain, filled in from reference TRBV5-1 and TRBJ2-1, reads KAGVTQTPRYLIKTRGQQVTLSCSPISGHRSVSWYQQTPGQGLQFLFEYFSETQRNKGNFPGRFSGRQFSNSRSEMNVSTLELGDSALYLCASSGRGEEGEQFFGPGTRLTVL.

This clone was seen repeatedly, ten times or more. The chain is built from TRBV5-6 and TRBJ1-6, with D possibly being TRBD1 (5 bases). Germline values: CDR1 SGHDT, CDR2 YYEEEE. The CDR3 loop spans 12 amino acids. The ends were cut back, 9 bases at V and 9 bases at J, with 13 bases in the middle. Here the CDR3 reads CATRMGGSPLHF. The CDR3 DNA sequence: TGTGCCACCCGGATGGGGGGTTCACCCCTCCACTTT.

Regarding this clone: The identical CDR3 is also encoded by other nucleotide sequences in the sample. The chain recombines TRBV5-1 with TRBJ2-5; the D gene is possibly TRBD1 (5 bases). V lost 1 base and J lost 3, with 7 bases in between. The CDR3 is 13 residues long. Germline V gives CDR1 SGHRS, CDR2 YFSETQ. CDR3 nucleotide sequence: TGCGCCAGCAGCTTGACAGGAAAAGAGACCCAGTACTTC. Protein: CASSLTGKETQYF.

V and J are TRBV10-3 and TRBJ2-7; no clear D gene. CDR1 and CDR2 from the germline V gene are ENHRY and SYGVKD. V shed 0 bases and J shed 1 base, with 7 bases lying between them. The CDR3 length is 14 residues. The CDR3 is CAISESGKSYEQYF. DNA for the CDR3: TGTGCCATCAGTGAGTCGGGAAAGTCCTACGAGCAGTACTTC.

V is TRBV13 and J is TRBJ2-1; the match to TRBD2 covers 10 bases. The V gene's germline CDR1 is PRHDT and CDR2 FYEKMQ (reference sequence). The junction had 10 bases not matched to a gene; V was cut back by 11 bases and J by 12 bases. There are 12 residues in the CDR3. The DNA for the CDR3 is TGTGCCTCCAAGCGGGGGGGCCTAGGGCAGTTCTTC. It specifies CASKRGGLGQFF.

V gene TRBV7-3 combines with J gene TRBJ2-2; D gene ambiguous. Trimming left V 4 bases short and J 3 bases short, with 3 bases between. CDR1 and CDR2 (germline): SGHTA, FQGTGA. This CDR3 is 12 amino acids long. The CDR3 here is CASSSDTGELFF. The CDR3 DNA sequence: TGTGCCAGCAGCTCAGACACCGGGGAGCTGTTTTTT. Full variable domain (remainder filled in from reference TRBV7-3 and TRBJ2-2): GAGVSQTPSNKVTEKGKYVELRCDPISGHTALYWYRQSLGQGPEFLIYFQGTGAADDSGLPNDRFFAVRPEGSVSTLKIQRTERGDSAVYLCASSSDTGELFFGEGSRLTVL.

The chain employs TRBV6-6 and TRBJ2-7; D is ambiguous. Germline-derived CDR1 and CDR2 are MNHNY and SVGAGI (reference sequence). CDR3 length: 14 residues. Between the trimmed V and J ends, which lost 2 bases and 5 bases, there was a span of 13 bases. CDR3 in DNA: TGTGCCAGCAGTTACAGACGGGTGTTAGACGAGCAGTACTTC. This encodes CASSYRRVLDEQYF.

This rearrangement joins TRBV6-6 to TRBJ1-6; the D is unclear. V was shortened by 6 bases and J by 7 bases, with 7 bases between the two germline ends. Germline CDR1 is MNHNY and CDR2 is SVGAGI (reference sequence). This CDR3 spans 12 amino acids. CDR3: CASRRTNSPLHF. The DNA of the CDR3 is TGTGCCAGCAGACGGACCAATTCACCCCTCCACTTT.

The chain recombines TRBV4-2 with TRBJ1-6; D gene uncertain. This CDR3 is 14 amino acids long. V lost 1 base and J 7 bases, leaving 8 bases between the germline ends. CDR1 and CDR2 (germline): LGHNA, YNFKEQ. CDR3 in DNA: TGTGCCAGCAGCCAAGGGCCAGACAATTCACCCCTCCACTTT. Translation gives CASSQGPDNSPLHF.

The gene calls are TRBV18 and TRBJ1-1, with a tentative D call TRBD1 (5 bases). The germline gives CDR1 KGHSH, CDR2 LQKENI. This CDR3 is 16 amino acids long. Trimming left V 4 bases short and J 0 bases short, with 15 bases between. CDR3 nucleotides: TGTGCCAGCTCACTTCGAGCCGGGACGGTGAACACTGAAGCTTTCTTT. It codes for CASSLRAGTVNTEAFF.

This chain connects TRBV10-3 to TRBJ1-1, with a possible D match to TRBD1 (5 bases). The CDR3 extends over 16 amino acids. Germline V gene sequence: CDR1 ENHRY, CDR2 SYGVKD. V was shortened by 7 bases and J by 7 bases, with 25 bases between the two germline ends. The CDR3 spells CAITAKVGRGGGEAFF. For the CDR3, the DNA is TGTGCCATCACCGCGAAGGTTGGTAGGGGCGGGGGTGAAGCTTTCTTT.

The CDR3 loop is CASSLEQSSYGYTF. In DNA, the CDR3 is TGTGCCAGCAGCTTAGAGCAGTCCAGCTATGGCTACACCTTC. This chain links TRBV7-9 with TRBJ1-2; no clear D gene. The CDR3 totals 14 residues. Germline V gene data show CDR1 as SEHNR and CDR2 as FQNEAQ (reference sequence). The V end lost 1 base, the J end lost 4 bases, and 10 bases lay between the germline ends.

This clone turned up a few times. V is TRBV25-1 and J is TRBJ1-5; D is unclear. The CDR3 length is 10 residues. V was trimmed by 6 bases and J by 3 bases, leaving 0 bases between them. Germline V lookup: CDR1 MGHDK, CDR2 SYGVNS. The CDR3 DNA sequence: TGTGCCAGCAGCAATCAGCCCCAGCATTTT. It translates to CASSNQPQHF.

This chain connects TRBV7-9 to TRBJ2-7; TRBD2 matches 9 bases. The CDR3 loop spans 13 amino acids. Germline V gene data show CDR1 as SEHNR and CDR2 as FQNEAQ (reference sequence). With V trimmed by 8 bases and J by 3 bases, 5 bases remained unmatched. DNA for the CDR3: TGTGCCAGCCACAGAGCGGGGGGCTACGAGCAGTACTTC. Its protein is CASHRAGGYEQYF.

The rearrangement uses TRBV30 and TRBJ1-3; TRBD1 matches 8 bases. CDR1 is GTSNPN, CDR2 SVGIG, per germline (reference sequence). The length of the CDR3 is 14 residues. In DNA, the CDR3 is TGTACCTTCTCCAGGGGGCGGACGGGAAACACCATATATTTT. Protein product: CTFSRGRTGNTIYF. The full variable domain, rest sourced from reference TRBV30 and TRBJ1-3, is SQTIHQWPATLVQPVGSPLSLECTVEGTSNPNLYWYRQAAGRGLQLLFYSVGIGQISSEVPQNLSASRPQDRQFILSSKKLLLSDSGFYLCTFSRGRTGNTIYFGEGSWLTVV.

This chain uses TRBV6-5 with TRBJ1-2; D is uncertain. CDR1 is MNHEY, CDR2 SVGAGI, per germline. The CDR3 covers 12 residues. V was cut by 7 bases and J by 8 bases, with 14 bases left in between. CDR3 residues: CASNIEKGGYTF. CDR3 in DNA: TGTGCCAGCAATATAGAAAAGGGCGGCTACACCTTC.

The rearrangement links TRBV5-1 to TRBJ2-1; D unresolved. This CDR3 is 15 amino acids long. The germline gives CDR1 SGHRS, CDR2 YFSETQ. Trimming took 0 bases from V and 5 from J, leaving 12 bases between them. This CDR3 reads CASSLEAAAHNEQFF. The CDR3 DNA sequence: TGCGCCAGCAGCTTGGAAGCTGCGGCCCACAATGAGCAGTTCTTC.

The CDR3 loop reads CASSLSRQDIYGYTF. The CDR3 nucleotides are TGTGCCAGCAGCCTTTCACGACAAGACATCTATGGCTACACCTTC. V usage is TRBV7-9 and J usage is TRBJ1-2, with unresolved D. V was clipped by 5 bases and J by 4 bases, with 17 bases between them. CDR3 length: 15 residues. Germline values: CDR1 SEHNR, CDR2 FQNEAQ (reference sequence).

This clone was counted only a few times. The rearrangement uses TRBV4-2 and TRBJ1-1; TRBD1 matches 11 bases. Germline trimming cut 5 bases from V and 11 bases from J; bases unmatched to any gene: 13. This CDR3 spans 15 amino acids. The germline V gene encodes CDR1 LGHNA and CDR2 YNFKEQ. The chain's CDR3 is CASSSGPRDRGDAFF. The CDR3 bases are TGTGCCAGCAGCTCCGGCCCCCGGGACAGGGGGGATGCTTTCTTT.

The table lists this clone with a few counts. The chain links TRBV7-3 to TRBJ2-7, with D tentatively TRBD2 (5 bases). The CDR3 contains 15 residues. The ends were cut back, 1 base at V and 2 bases at J, with 12 bases in the middle. Per the germline V gene, CDR1 is SGHTA and CDR2 is FQGTGA. DNA of the CDR3: TGTGCCAGCAGCTTAAAGGAGGTTCCCCCCTACGAGCAGTACTTC. It encodes CASSLKEVPPYEQYF. Using reference TRBV7-3 and TRBJ2-7 for the parts outside the CDR3, the full variable domain is GAGVSQTPSNKVTEKGKYVELRCDPISGHTALYWYRQSLGQGPEFLIYFQGTGAADDSGLPNDRFFAVRPEGSVSTLKIQRTERGDSAVYLCASSLKEVPPYEQYFGPGTRLTVT.

The gene calls are TRBV9 and TRBJ1-1, with TRBD1 identical over 9 bases. The CDR3 consists of 16 residues. V lost 2 bases, J lost 3 bases, and 8 bases stayed unmatched. Per the germline V gene, CDR1 is SGDLS and CDR2 is YYNGEE. CDR3 sequence: CASSVGTGKWDTEAFF. In nucleotides, the CDR3 is TGTGCCAGCAGCGTTGGGACAGGGAAATGGGACACTGAAGCTTTCTTT.